This T cell receptor (beta chain) originates from a study of regulatory T cells in long-lasting Graves disease. Study results and limitations: Researchers reported studying only peripheral blood, not thyroid tissue.

Described time point: newly diagnosed GD, antithyroid drugs for less than 3 months. Following extraction of RNA from PBMCs, that RNA was used to make the TCR library. As regards this clonotype: The antigen remains unidentified.

The germline CDR1 and CDR2 sequences are DFQATT and SNEGSKA (reference sequence). Trimming cost V 3 bases and J 9 bases, with 15 bases left between them. CDR3 size: 12 residues. Construction of TCR beta libraries relied on iRepertoire HTBI primers and on Arm-PCR targeting CDR3 regions. Using its own MiXCR run on the multiplex PCR reads, TCRdb lists one record per CDR3 protein. The sample lists around 400,000 distinct CDR3 sequences; about 11% were seen once. A further study also used this sample, focusing on T cells in Graves' hyperthyroidism and ophthalmopathy. That source adds: With the HTBI primer set, the TCR CDR3 went through a first round of RT-PCR.

The V gene is TRBV20-1, the J gene TRBJ2-7; D unresolved. This TCR was recovered from a woman under 30 with Graves disease. The sample here was peripheral blood mononuclear cells (PBMCs), taken at new diagnosis, from a patient treated with antithyroid drugs. As DNA, the CDR3 is TGCAGTGCTAGTCATAATATGGCAGGGCAGTACTTC. Amino acid sequence: CSASHNMAGQYF.